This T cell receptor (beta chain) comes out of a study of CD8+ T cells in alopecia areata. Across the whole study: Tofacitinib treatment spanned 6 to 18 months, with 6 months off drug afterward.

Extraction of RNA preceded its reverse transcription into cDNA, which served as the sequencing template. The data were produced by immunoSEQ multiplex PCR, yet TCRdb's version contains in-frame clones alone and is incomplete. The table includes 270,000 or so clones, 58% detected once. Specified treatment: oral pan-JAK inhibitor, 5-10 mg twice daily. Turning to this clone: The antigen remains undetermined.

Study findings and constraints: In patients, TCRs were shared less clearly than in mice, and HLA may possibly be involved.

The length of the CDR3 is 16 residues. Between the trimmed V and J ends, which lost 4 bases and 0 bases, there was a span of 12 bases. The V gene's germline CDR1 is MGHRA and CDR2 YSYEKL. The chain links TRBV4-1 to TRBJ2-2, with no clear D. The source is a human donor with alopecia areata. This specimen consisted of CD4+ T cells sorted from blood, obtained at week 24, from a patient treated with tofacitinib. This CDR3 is CASSPPPHANTGELFF. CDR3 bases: TGCGCCAGCAGCCCCCCACCCCACGCGAACACCGGGGAGCTGTTTTTT.